Each of the 9 T cell receptor beta chains below was sequenced from the same sample in a study of resident and recirculating memory T cells in vitiligo (dated by TCRdb to 2017 to 2018). Libraries were made using the immunoSEQ multiplex PCR assay. The table was pulled from immuneACCESS by TCRdb, which kept in-frame rearrangements only. Such tables lose some clones; where checked, under half of the loss comes from unresolved V genes, and the rest has no known cause. The table for this sample lists 70,000 to 95,000 clones; about 91% of them were counted only once. Approximately 5.4% of the sample is taken by the ten largest. Specimen: blood. All receptors come from a male donor with vitiligo.

This sequence joins TRBV29-1 and TRBJ2-7; 8 bases are a match to TRBD2. Germline V CDR1 and CDR2: SQVTM, ANQGSEA. With V trimmed by 7 bases and J by 7 bases, 12 bases remained unmatched. The CDR3 loop spans 13 amino acids. Written as DNA, the CDR3 is TGCAGCGGGACGAGTCCGGGGGGGCAGGAGCAGTACTTC. Translating it yields CSGTSPGGQEQYF.

The chain links TRBV30 to TRBJ2-7, with TRBD1 as a possible D gene (6 bases). This CDR3 spans 13 amino acids. In germline, CDR1 is GTSNPN, CDR2 SVGIG (reference sequence). Trimming cost V 2 bases and J 3 bases, with 11 bases left between them. The CDR3 here is CAWSSGQNYEQYF. The CDR3 region has the DNA TGTGCCTGGAGTTCGGGACAAAACTACGAGCAGTACTTC.

CDR3 in amino acids: CASSPSLAGEQYF. The CDR3 nucleotides read TGTGCCAGCAGCCCGTCACTAGCGGGGGAGCAGTACTTC. The rearrangement uses TRBV5-6 and TRBJ2-7, with 10 bases aligning to TRBD2. CDR3 length equals 13 residues. V lost 4 bases, J lost 7 bases, and 5 bases stayed unmatched. The germline gives CDR1 SGHDT, CDR2 YYEEEE.

This chain joins TRBV11-2 and TRBJ2-7; perhaps TRBD1 as D (5 bases). CDR1 is SGHAT, CDR2 FQNNGV, per germline. The V end lost 2 bases, the J end lost 0 bases, and 11 bases lay between the germline ends. The CDR3 loop spans 15 amino acids. The CDR3 loop reads CASSLSPQGSYEQYF. CDR3 in DNA: TGTGCCAGCAGCTTATCGCCCCAGGGCTCCTACGAGCAGTACTTC.

V gene TRBV28 combines with J gene TRBJ1-1, with TRBD1 matching 11 bases. The trim removed 8 bases at V and 0 bases at J, leaving 2 bases unmatched. Per the germline V gene, CDR1 is MDHEN and CDR2 is SYDVKM. This CDR3 is 14 amino acids long. The CDR3 here is CASGTGGMNTEAFF. CDR3 in DNA: TGTGCCAGCGGGACAGGGGGGATGAACACTGAAGCTTTCTTT.

V usage is TRBV5-4 and J usage is TRBJ2-1, with D perhaps matching TRBD1 (6 bases). The germline V and J ends were trimmed by 5 bases and 7 bases, with 22 bases remaining between them. CDR1 is SGHNT, CDR2 YYREEE, per germline (reference sequence). There are 16 residues in the CDR3. The CDR3: CASRPQTGLRVNEQFF. In DNA form, the CDR3 reads TGTGCCAGCAGACCACAAACAGGGCTTAGGGTAAATGAGCAGTTCTTC.

J is TRBJ1-1 and V is TRBV12-5; TRBD1 is a possible D gene (6 bases). Germline V gene sequence: CDR1 LGHNT, CDR2 FRNRAP. Deletions cut 5 bases from V and 9 bases from J, with 13 bases between. The CDR3 is 12 residues long. In DNA, the CDR3 is TGTGCTAGTGGTGGACCGGGACACCAAGCTTTCTTT. Translated: CASGGPGHQAFF.

The rearrangement joins TRBV5-8 to TRBJ2-3, with D hard to call. Germline assignment: CDR1 SGHTS and CDR2 YDEGEE. The germline V and J ends were trimmed by 5 bases and 3 bases, with 7 bases remaining between them. The CDR3 length is 12 residues. The CDR3 nucleotides read TGTGCCAGCAGGAGTAAAACAGATACGCAGTATTTT. It codes for CASRSKTDTQYF.

The J gene is TRBJ1-3, the V gene TRBV19; D possibly corresponds to TRBD1 (6 bases). The CDR3 loop spans 11 amino acids. The germline V gene encodes CDR1 LNHDA and CDR2 SQIVND (reference sequence). Deletions cut 8 bases from V and 7 bases from J, with 9 bases between. The CDR3 DNA reads TGTGCCAGTCACAGGGAGAACACCATATATTTT. Its translation: CASHRENTIYF.